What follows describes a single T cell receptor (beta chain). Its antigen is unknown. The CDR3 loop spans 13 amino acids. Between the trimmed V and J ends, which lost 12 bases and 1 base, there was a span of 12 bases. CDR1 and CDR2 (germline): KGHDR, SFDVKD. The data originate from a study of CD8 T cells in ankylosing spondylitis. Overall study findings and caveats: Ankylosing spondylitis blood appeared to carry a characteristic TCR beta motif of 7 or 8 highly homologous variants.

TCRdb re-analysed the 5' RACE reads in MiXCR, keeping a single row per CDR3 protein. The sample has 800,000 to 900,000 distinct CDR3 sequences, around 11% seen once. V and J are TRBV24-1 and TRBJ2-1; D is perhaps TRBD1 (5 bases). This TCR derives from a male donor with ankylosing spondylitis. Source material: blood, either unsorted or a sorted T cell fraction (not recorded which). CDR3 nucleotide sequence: TGTGCCGTTTCAACAGGTTCCTACAATGAGCAGTTCTTC. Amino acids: CAVSTGSYNEQFF.